The present entry profiles one T cell receptor beta chain with its context. This sample is drawn from a study of cytomegalovirus exposure and HLA in healthy donors. 60 Vbeta and 13 Jbeta primers were used in PCR. Profiled with immunoSEQ multiplex PCR; TCRdb holds only in-frame clones, not every one. The data contain about 140,000 clones, around two thirds of them seen just once; the ten biggest clones take up less than 2%. This CDR3 comprises 13 residues. Germline V CDR1 and CDR2: SGHDT, YYEEEE. The trim removed 2 bases at V and 12 bases at J, leaving 9 bases unmatched. The source is a male donor in good health and CMV-seronegative. Sample: PBMCs. This chain uses TRBV5-6 with TRBJ1-2, with 8 bases that match TRBD1. The CDR3 loop is CASSLGTGWKNTF. The CDR3 DNA follows: TGTGCCAGCAGCTTAGGGACAGGATGGAAAAACACCTTC. The full variable domain, in which reference TRBV5-6 and TRBJ1-2 provide the parts outside the CDR3, is DAGVTQSPTHLIKTRGQQVTLRCSPKSGHDTVSWYQQALGQGPQFIFQYYEEEERQRGNFPDRFSGHQFPNYSSELNVNALLLGDSALYLCASSLGTGWKNTFGSGTRLTVV.